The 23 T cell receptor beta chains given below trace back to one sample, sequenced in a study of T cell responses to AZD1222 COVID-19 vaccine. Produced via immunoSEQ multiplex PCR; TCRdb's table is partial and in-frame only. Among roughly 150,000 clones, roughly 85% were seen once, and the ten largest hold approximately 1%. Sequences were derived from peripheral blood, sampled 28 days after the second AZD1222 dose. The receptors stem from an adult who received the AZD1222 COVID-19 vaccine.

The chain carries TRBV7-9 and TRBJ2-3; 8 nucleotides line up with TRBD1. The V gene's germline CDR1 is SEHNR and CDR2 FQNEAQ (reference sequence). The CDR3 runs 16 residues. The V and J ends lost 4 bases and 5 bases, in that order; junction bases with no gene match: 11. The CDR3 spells CASSSRTDRAGDTQYF. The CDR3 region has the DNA TGTGCCAGCAGCTCTCGGACGGACAGGGCGGGAGATACGCAGTATTTT.

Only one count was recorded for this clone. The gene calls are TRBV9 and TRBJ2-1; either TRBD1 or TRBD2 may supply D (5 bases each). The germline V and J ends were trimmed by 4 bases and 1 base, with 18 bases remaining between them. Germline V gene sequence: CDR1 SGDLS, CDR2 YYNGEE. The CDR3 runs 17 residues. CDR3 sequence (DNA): TGTGCCAGCAGCCCCAAAACGGGCAGGGAGTCCTACAATGAGCAGTTCTTC. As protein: CASSPKTGRESYNEQFF.

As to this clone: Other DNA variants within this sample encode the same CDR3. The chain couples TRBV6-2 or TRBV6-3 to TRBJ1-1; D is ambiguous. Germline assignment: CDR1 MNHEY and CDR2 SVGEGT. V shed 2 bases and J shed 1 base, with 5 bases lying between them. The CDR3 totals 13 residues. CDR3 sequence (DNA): TGTGCCAGCAGTTACCCAGGGAACACTGAAGCTTTCTTT. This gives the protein CASSYPGNTEAFF.

The CDR3 nucleotides read TGTGCCAGCCACCAGGAGGGGTCTGAAGCTTTCTTT. Translating it yields CASHQEGSEAFF. The chain has TRBV6-6 and TRBJ1-1; possibly TRBD1 for D (5 bases). Trimming took 8 bases from V and 6 from J, leaving 13 bases between them. CDR3 length: 12 amino acids. Germline CDR1 reads MNHNY; CDR2 reads SVGAGI (reference sequence).

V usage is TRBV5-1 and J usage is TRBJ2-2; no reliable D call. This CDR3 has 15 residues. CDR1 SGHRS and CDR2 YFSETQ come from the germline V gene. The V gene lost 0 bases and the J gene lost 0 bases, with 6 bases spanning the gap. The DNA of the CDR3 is TGCGCCAGCAGCTTGGGCAACGCGAACACCGGGGAGCTGTTTTTT. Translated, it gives CASSLGNANTGELFF.

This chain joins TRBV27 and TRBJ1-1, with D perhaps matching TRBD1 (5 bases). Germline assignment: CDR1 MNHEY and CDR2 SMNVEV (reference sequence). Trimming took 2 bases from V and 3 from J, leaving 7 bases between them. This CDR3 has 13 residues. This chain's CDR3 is CASSLQGDTEAFF. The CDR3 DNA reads TGTGCCAGCAGTTTACAGGGTGACACTGAAGCTTTCTTT.

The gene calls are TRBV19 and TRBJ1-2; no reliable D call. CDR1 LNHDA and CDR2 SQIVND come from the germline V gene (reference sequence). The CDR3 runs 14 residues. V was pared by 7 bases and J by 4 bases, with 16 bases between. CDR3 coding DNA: TGTGCCAGTACATACGGAGGGTCCGTCTATGGCTACACCTTC. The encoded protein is CASTYGGSVYGYTF.

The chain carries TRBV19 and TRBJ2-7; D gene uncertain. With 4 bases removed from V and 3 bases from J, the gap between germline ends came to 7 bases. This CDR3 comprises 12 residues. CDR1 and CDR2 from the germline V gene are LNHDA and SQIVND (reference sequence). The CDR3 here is CASSTHNYEQYF. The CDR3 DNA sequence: TGTGCCAGTAGTACGCATAACTACGAGCAGTACTTC.

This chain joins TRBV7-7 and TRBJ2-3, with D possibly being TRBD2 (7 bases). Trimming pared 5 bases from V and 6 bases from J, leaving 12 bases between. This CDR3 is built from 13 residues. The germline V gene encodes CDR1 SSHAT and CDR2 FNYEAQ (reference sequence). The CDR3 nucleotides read TGTGCCAGCAGCCCTAGGGGGGGGGATACGCAGTATTTT. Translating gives CASSPRGGDTQYF.

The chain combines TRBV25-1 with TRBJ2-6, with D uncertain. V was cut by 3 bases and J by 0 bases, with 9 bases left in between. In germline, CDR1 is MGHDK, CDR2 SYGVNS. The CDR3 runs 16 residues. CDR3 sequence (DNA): TGTGCCAGCAGTGATGCGGATTACTCTGGGGCCAACGTCCTGACTTTC. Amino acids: CASSDADYSGANVLTF.

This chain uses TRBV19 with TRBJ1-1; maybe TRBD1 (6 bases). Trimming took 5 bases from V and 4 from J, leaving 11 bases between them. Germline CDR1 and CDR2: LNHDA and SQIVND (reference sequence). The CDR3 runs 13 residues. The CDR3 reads CASSPGGATEAFF. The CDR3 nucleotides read TGTGCCAGTAGTCCGGGGGGGGCCACTGAAGCTTTCTTT.

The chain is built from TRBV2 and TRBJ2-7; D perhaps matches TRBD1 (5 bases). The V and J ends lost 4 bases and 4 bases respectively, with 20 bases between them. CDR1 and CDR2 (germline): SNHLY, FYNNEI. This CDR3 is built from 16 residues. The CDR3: CASSGSPLDSVYEQYF. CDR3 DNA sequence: TGTGCCAGCAGTGGGTCCCCTTTAGACAGCGTGTACGAGCAGTACTTC.

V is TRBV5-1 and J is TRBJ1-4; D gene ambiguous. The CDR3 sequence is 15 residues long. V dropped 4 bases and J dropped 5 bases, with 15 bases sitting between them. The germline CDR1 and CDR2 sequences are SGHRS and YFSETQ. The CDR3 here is CASSPAGIANEKLFF. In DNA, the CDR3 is TGCGCCAGCAGCCCCGCAGGTATCGCAAATGAAAAACTGTTTTTT.

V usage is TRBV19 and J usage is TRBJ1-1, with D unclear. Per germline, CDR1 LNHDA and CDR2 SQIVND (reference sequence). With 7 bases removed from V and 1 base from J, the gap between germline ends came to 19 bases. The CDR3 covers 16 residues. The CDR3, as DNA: TGTGCCAGTATGGAGGACGGACGGCGGGCGAACACTGAAGCTTTCTTT. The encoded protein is CASMEDGRRANTEAFF.

As DNA, the CDR3 is TGTGCCAGCAGCCTGATCCTCCGGACAGGGCAAAATGAAAAACTGTTTTTT. Translated, it gives CASSLILRTGQNEKLFF. This chain uses TRBV14 with TRBJ1-4, with TRBD1 matching 8 bases. Trimming took 4 bases from V and 5 from J; bases not matched to a gene: 12. This CDR3 comprises 17 residues. Germline V gene lookup returns CDR1 SGHDN and CDR2 FVKESK.

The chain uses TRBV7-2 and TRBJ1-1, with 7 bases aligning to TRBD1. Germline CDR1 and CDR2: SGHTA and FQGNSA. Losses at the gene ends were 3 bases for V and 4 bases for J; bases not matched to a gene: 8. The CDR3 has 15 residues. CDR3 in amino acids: CASSFVHRQGTEAFF. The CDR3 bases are TGTGCCAGCAGCTTCGTACATCGACAGGGCACTGAAGCTTTCTTT.

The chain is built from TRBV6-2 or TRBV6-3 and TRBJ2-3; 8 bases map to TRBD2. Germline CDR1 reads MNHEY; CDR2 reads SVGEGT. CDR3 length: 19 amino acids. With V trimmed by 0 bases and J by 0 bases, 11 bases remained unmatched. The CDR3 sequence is CASSYSWAGGHDSTDTQYF. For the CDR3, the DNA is TGTGCCAGCAGTTACTCTTGGGCGGGGGGCCACGATAGCACAGATACGCAGTATTTT.

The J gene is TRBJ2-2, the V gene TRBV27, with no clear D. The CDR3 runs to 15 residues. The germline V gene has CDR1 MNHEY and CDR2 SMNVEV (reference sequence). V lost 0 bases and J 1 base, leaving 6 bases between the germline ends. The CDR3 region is CASSLSAQNTGELFF. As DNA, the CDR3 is TGTGCCAGCAGTTTATCGGCGCAGAACACCGGGGAGCTGTTTTTT.

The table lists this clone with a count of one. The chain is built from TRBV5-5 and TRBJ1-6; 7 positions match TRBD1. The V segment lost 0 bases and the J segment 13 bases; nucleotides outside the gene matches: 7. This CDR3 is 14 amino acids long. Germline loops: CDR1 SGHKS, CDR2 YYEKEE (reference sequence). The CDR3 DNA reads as TGTGCCAGCAGCTTGGGACAGGGTGAGACTCCCCTCCACTTT. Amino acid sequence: CASSLGQGETPLHF.

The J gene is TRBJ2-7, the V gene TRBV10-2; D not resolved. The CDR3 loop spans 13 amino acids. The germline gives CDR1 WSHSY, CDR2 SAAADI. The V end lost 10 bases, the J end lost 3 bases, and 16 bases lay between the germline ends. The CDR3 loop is CATRTGSSYEQYF. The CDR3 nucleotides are TGCGCCACCCGAACCGGCTCGAGCTACGAGCAGTACTTC.

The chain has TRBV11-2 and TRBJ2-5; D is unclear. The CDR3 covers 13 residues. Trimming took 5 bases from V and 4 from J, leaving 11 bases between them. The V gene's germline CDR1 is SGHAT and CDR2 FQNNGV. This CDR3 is CASSADRAETQYF. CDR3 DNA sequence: TGTGCCAGCAGCGCTGACCGGGCAGAGACCCAGTACTTC.

CDR3 sequence (DNA): TGTGCCAGCAGCTTGGATCTCTCCACTGAAGCTTTCTTT. This gives the protein CASSLDLSTEAFF. The chain carries TRBV5-6 and TRBJ1-1; D is ambiguous. The CDR3 sequence is 13 residues long. CDR1 SGHDT and CDR2 YYEEEE come from the germline V gene. Trimming took 0 bases from V and 4 from J, leaving 7 bases between them.

The CDR3 loop reads CASSLGQGGYEQYF. As DNA, the CDR3 is TGTGCCAGCAGCTTGGGACAGGGGGGCTACGAGCAGTACTTC. This chain joins TRBV7-2 and TRBJ2-7, with 11 bases fitting TRBD1. J was trimmed by 3 bases and V by 3 bases; bases with no gene match: 1. The germline CDR1 and CDR2 sequences are SGHTA and FQGNSA. The CDR3 is made up of 14 amino acids.